Below, 6 T cell receptor beta chains from the same sample are listed, as sequenced in a study of post-analysis software for immune sequencing data. These receptors' targets are unknown. The study, taken as a whole, reports: Controls showed lower frequencies than patients for a handful of TRBV segments, and TRBV5-6, TRBV5-1 and TRBV20-1 were among these.

The TCR beta cDNA libraries carried unique molecular identifiers. MiXCR, run by TCRdb on the PCR reads, gives a single entry per CDR3 protein. This sample carries about 400,000 distinct CDR3 sequences, around 33% of them seen once, and the ten largest clones take around 15%. Input material: blood. Receptor source: a girl aged 10 to 17 with multiple sclerosis.

This rearrangement joins TRBV27 to TRBJ2-7; D may be TRBD2 (6 bases). V was trimmed by 9 bases and J by 2 bases, leaving 17 bases between them. This CDR3 is built from 14 residues. Looked up from germline, CDR1 is MNHEY and CDR2 is SMNVEV (reference sequence). CDR3 sequence: CASRGWGNPYEQYF. The DNA for the CDR3 is TGTGCCAGTCGGGGGTGGGGCAACCCCTACGAGCAGTACTTC.

This clonotype has only a few counts. The gene calls are TRBV6-6 and TRBJ2-4; D may correspond to TRBD1 or TRBD2 (5 bases each). The CDR3 has 15 residues. Per germline, CDR1 MNHNY and CDR2 SVGAGI (reference sequence). V was cut by 5 bases and J by 8 bases, with 19 bases left in between. The CDR3, as DNA: TGTGCCAGCAGTCTCACCGGGACCCAGGTAGACATTCAGTACTTC. The encoded protein is CASSLTGTQVDIQYF.

Only a few counts were recorded for this clonotype. The V gene is TRBV10-3, the J gene TRBJ2-3; unclear D gene. V was cut by 3 bases and J by 4 bases, with 8 bases left in between. From germline, CDR1 is ENHRY and CDR2 SYGVKD. The CDR3 length is 13 residues. This CDR3 is CAISETTSDTQYF. CDR3 DNA sequence: TGTGCCATCAGTGAAACTACATCAGATACGCAGTATTTT.

This rearrangement joins TRBV7-7 to TRBJ2-3, with 12 bases aligning to TRBD2. The CDR3 is 15 amino acids. The V gene's germline CDR1 is SSHAT and CDR2 FNYEAQ (reference sequence). The chain's CDR3 is CASSPGLAGSDTQYF. In DNA, the CDR3 is TGTGCTAGTAGCCCAGGACTAGCGGGGTCAGATACGCAGTATTTT.

This sequence joins TRBV20-1 and TRBJ2-7; D is possibly TRBD1 (5 bases). Deletions cut 0 bases from V and 2 bases from J, with 14 bases between. This CDR3 spans 15 amino acids. Germline V gives CDR1 DFQATT, CDR2 SNEGSKA (reference sequence). The CDR3 DNA is TGCAGTGCTAGAGATACCCAGGGTTATACCTACGAGCAGTACTTC. It specifies CSARDTQGYTYEQYF.

This clonotype has just a few counts. This chain uses TRBV13 with TRBJ2-4, with D tentatively TRBD2 (5 bases). Germline V gene sequence: CDR1 PRHDT, CDR2 FYEKMQ (reference sequence). The V and J ends lost 4 bases and 0 bases respectively, with 7 bases between them. This CDR3 has 14 amino acids. CDR3 residues: CASSSGIAKNIQYF. The CDR3 nucleotides are TGTGCCAGCAGCTCCGGGATAGCCAAAAACATTCAGTACTTC.